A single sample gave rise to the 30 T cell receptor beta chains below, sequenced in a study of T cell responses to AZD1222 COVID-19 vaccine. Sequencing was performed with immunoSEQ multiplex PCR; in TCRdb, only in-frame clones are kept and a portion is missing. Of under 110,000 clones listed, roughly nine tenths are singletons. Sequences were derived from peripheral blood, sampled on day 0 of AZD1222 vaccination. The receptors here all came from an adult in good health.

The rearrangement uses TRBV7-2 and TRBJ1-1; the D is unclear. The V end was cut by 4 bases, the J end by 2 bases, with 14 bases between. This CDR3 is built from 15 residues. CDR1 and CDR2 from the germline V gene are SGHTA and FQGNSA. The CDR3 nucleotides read TGTGCCAGCAGCTACACGAAGAGGAGTAACACTGAAGCTTTCTTT. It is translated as CASSYTKRSNTEAFF.

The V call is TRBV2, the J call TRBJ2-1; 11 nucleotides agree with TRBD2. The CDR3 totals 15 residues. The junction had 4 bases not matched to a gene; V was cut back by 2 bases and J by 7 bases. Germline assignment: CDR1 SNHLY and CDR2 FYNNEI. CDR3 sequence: CASSELAGGWNEQFF. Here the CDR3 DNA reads TGTGCCAGCAGTGAACTAGCGGGGGGATGGAATGAGCAGTTCTTC.

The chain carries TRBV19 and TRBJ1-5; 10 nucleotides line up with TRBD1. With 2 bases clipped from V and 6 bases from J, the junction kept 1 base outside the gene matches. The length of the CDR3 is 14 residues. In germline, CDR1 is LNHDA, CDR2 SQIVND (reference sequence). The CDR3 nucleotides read TGTGCCAGTAGTATACGGGACAGGGGTCAGCCCCAGCATTTT. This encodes CASSIRDRGQPQHF.

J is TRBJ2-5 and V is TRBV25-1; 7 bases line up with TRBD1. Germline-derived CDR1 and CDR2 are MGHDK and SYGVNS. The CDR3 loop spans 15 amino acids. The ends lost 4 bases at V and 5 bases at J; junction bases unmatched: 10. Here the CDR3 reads CASSANRGQGETQYF. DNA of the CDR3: TGTGCCAGCAGTGCGAACAGGGGCCAGGGGGAGACCCAGTACTTC.

The CDR3 is CASSLNLRENEQFF. DNA for the CDR3: TGTGCCAGCAGTTTGAACCTCAGGGAGAATGAGCAGTTCTTC. This chain joins TRBV6-5 and TRBJ2-1, with D perhaps matching TRBD1 or TRBD2 (5 bases each). The germline CDR1 and CDR2 sequences are MNHEY and SVGAGI. The CDR3 sequence is 14 residues long. Trimming removed 4 bases from V and 7 bases from J, with 14 bases in between.

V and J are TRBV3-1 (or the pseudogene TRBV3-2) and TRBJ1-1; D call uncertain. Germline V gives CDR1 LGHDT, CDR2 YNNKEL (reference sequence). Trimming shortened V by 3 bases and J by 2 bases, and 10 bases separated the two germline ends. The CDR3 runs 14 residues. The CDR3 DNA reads TGTGCCAGCAGCCACAGAGAGGTTAACACTGAAGCTTTCTTT. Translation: CASSHREVNTEAFF.

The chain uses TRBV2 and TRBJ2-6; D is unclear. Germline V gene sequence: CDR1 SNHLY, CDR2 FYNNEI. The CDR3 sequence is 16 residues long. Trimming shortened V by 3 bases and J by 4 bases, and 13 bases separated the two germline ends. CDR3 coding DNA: TGTGCCAGCAGTGATTCTCGGTCGCTGGGGGCCAACGTCCTGACTTTC. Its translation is CASSDSRSLGANVLTF.

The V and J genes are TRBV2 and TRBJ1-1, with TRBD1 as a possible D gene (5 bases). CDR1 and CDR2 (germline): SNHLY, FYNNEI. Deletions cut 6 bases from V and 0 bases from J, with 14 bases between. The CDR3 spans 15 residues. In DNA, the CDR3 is TGTGCCAGCAGGGGACCGACGAACTTGAACACTGAAGCTTTCTTT. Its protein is CASRGPTNLNTEAFF.

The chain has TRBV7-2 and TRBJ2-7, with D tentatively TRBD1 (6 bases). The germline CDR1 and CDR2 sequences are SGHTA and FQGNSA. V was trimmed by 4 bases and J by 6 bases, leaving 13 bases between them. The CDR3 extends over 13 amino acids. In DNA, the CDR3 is TGTGCCAGCAGCTCGGACAGAAGAGCCGAGCAGTACTTC. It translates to CASSSDRRAEQYF.

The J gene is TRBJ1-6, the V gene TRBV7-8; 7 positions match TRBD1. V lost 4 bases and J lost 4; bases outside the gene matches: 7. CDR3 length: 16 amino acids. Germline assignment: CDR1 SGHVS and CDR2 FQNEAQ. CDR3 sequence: CASSSPLGQYNSPLHF. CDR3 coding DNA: TGTGCCAGCAGCTCACCTCTGGGACAGTATAATTCACCCCTCCACTTT.

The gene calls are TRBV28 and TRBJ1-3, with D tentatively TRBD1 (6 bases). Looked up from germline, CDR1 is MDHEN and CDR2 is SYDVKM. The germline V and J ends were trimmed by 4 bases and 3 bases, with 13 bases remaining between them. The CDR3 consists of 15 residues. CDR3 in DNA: TGTGCCAGCAGTTCTAGGGGGGGGTATGGAAACACCATATATTTT. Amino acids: CASSSRGGYGNTIYF.

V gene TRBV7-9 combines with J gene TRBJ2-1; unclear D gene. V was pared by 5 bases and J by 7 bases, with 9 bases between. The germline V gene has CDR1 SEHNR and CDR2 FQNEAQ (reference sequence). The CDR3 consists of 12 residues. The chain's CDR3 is CASSPEANEQFF. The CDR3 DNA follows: TGTGCCAGCAGCCCCGAAGCGAATGAGCAGTTCTTC.

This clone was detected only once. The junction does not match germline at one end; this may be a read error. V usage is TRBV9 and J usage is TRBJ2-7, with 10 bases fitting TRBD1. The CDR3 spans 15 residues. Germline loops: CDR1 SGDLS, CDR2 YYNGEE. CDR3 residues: CASSVRDRGSSEQYF. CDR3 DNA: TGTGCCAGCAGCGTAAGGGACAGGGGCTCCTCCGAGCAGTACTTC.

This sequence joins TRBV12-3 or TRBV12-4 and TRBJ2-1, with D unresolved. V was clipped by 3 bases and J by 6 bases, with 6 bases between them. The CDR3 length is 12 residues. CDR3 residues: CASSFPGNEQFF. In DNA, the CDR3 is TGTGCCAGCAGTTTCCCTGGCAATGAGCAGTTCTTC.

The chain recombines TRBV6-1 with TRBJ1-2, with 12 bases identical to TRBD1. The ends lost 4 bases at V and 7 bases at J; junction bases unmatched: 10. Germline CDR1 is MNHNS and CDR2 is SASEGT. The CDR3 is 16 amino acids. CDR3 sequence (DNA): TGTGCCAGCAGTGCCCGTTCCGGGACAGGGGGCTTTGGCTACACCTTC. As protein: CASSARSGTGGFGYTF.

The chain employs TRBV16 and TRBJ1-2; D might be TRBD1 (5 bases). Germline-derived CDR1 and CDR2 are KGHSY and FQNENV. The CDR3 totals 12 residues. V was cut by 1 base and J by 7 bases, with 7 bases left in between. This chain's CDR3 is CASSQLGVGYTF. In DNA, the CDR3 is TGTGCCAGCAGCCAATTGGGGGTTGGCTACACCTTC. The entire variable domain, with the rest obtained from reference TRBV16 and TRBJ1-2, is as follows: GEEVAQTPKHLVRGEGQKAKLYCAPIKGHSYVFWYQQVLKNEFKFLISFQNENVFDETGMPKERFSAKCLPNSPCSLEIQATKLEDSAVYFCASSQLGVGYTFGSGTRLTVV.

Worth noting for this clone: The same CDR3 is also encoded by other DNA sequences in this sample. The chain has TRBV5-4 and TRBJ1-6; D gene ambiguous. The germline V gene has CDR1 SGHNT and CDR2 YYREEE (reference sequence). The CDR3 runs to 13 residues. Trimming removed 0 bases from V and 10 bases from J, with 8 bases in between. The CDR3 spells CASSLEVGSPLHF. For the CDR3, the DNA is TGTGCCAGCAGCTTGGAGGTTGGATCACCCCTCCACTTT.

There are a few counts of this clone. The DNA for the CDR3 is TGTGCCAGCAGTGTGGGAGAAAAACTGTTTTTT. It specifies CASSVGEKLFF. The chain links TRBV25-1 to TRBJ1-4; D call uncertain. Trimming shortened V by 4 bases and J by 8 bases, and 5 bases separated the two germline ends. This CDR3 is built from 11 residues. Germline CDR1 and CDR2: MGHDK and SYGVNS.

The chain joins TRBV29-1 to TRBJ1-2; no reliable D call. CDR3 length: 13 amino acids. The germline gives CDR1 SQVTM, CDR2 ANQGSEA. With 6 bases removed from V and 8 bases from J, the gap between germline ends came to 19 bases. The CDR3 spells CSVPRAGVTGYTF. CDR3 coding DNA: TGCAGCGTACCTAGGGCCGGGGTTACGGGCTACACCTTC. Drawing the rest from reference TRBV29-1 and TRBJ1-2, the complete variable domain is SAVISQKPSRDICQRGTSLTIQCQVDSQVTMMFWYRQQPGQSLTLIATANQGSEATYESGFVIDKFPISRPNLTFSTLTVSNMSPEDSSIYLCSVPRAGVTGYTFGSGTRLTVV.

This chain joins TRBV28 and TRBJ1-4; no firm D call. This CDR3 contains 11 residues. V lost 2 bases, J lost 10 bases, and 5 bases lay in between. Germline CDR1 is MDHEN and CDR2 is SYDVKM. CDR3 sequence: CASSLEGKLFF. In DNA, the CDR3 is TGTGCCAGCAGTTTAGAAGGAAAACTGTTTTTT. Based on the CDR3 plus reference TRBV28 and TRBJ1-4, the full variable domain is DVKVTQSSRYLVKRTGEKVFLECVQDMDHENMFWYRQDPGLGLRLIYFSYDVKMKEKGDIPEGYSVSREKKERFSLILESASTNQTSMYLCASSLEGKLFFGSGTQLSVL.

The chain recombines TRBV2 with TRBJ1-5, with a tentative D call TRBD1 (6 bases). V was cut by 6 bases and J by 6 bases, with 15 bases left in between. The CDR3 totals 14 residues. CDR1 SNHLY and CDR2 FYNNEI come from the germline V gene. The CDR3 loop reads CASSGTGTGQPQHF. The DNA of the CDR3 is TGTGCCAGCAGCGGCACAGGGACGGGTCAGCCCCAGCATTTT.

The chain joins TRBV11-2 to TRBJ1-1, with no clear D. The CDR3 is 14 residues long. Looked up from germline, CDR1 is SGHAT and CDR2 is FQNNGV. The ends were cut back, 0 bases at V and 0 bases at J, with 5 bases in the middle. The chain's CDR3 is CASSLEAMNTEAFF. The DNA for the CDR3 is TGTGCCAGCAGCTTAGAAGCAATGAACACTGAAGCTTTCTTT.

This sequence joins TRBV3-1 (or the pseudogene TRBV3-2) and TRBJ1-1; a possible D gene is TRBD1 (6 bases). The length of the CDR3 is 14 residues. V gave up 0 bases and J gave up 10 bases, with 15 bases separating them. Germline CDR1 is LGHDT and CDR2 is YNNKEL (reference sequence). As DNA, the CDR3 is TGTGCCAGCAGCCAAGAAACAGGGCCGGGCTCAGCTTTCTTT. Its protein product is CASSQETGPGSAFF.

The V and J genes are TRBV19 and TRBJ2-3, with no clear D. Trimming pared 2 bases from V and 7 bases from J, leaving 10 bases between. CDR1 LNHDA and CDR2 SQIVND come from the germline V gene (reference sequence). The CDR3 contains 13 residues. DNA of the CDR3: TGTGCCAGTAGTATAAGCAACGGCTATACGCAGTATTTT. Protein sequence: CASSISNGYTQYF.

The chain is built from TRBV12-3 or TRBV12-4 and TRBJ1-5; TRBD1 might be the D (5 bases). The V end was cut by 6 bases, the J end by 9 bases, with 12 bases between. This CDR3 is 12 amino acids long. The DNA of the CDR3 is TGTGCCAGCAGACAAGACGGGGCGCCCCAGCATTTT. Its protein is CASRQDGAPQHF.

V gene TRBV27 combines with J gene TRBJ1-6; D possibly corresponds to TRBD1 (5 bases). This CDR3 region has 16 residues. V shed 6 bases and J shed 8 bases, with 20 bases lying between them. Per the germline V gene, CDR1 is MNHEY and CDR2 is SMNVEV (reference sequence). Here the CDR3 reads CASSRDGAFIDSPLHF. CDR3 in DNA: TGTGCCAGCAGCCGGGACGGAGCGTTTATTGATTCACCCCTCCACTTT.

The CDR3 reads CASSSRDRGGYTF. The CDR3 DNA reads TGTGCCAGCAGTTCGAGGGACAGGGGTGGCTACACCTTC. V and J are TRBV6-7 and TRBJ1-2; 10 nucleotides match TRBD1. TRBV6-7 is classed as an ORF, of uncertain function. The CDR3 extends over 13 amino acids. Germline trimming cut 4 bases from V and 7 bases from J; bases unmatched to any gene: 3.

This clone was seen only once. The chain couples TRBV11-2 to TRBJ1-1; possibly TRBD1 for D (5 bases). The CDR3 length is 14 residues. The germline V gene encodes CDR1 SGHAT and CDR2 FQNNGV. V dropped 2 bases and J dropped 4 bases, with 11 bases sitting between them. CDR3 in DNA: TGTGCCAGCAGCTTACGTGTCGGGGGCACTGAAGCTTTCTTT. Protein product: CASSLRVGGTEAFF.

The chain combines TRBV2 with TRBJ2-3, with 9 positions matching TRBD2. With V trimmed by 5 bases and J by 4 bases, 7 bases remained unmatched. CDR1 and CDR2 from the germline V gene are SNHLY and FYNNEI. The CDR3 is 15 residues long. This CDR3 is CASSKAASGADTQYF. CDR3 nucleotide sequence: TGTGCCAGCAGTAAGGCCGCTAGCGGGGCAGATACGCAGTATTTT.

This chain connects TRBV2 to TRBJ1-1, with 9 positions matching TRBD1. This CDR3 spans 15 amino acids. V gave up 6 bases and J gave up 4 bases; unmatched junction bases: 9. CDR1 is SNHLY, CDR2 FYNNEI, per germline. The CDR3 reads CASRRDRVGGTEAFF. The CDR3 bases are TGTGCCAGCAGGAGGGACAGGGTCGGGGGCACTGAAGCTTTCTTT.